A single sample gave rise to the 11 T cell receptor beta chains below, sequenced in a study of molecular identifiers for immune sequencing clone quantification. One entry per CDR3 protein, called by TCRdb with MiXCR from the PCR reads. Of more than 450,000 distinct CDR3 sequences listed, about 25% are singletons. The sequencing sample was made of naive CD8+ T cells from blood, with Jurkat cell RNA spiked in. The sample's subset: FACS-sorted CD8+CD4-CCR7+CD45RA+ naive T cells. The receptors here all came from a human donor in good health. Some libraries in this study had Jurkat cell RNA spiked in.

Regarding this clonotype: Since a much larger clone is just one base distant, this may be a read error. The chain uses TRBV6-2 or TRBV6-3 and TRBJ2-3; TRBD2 matches at 10 bases. The CDR3 has 16 amino acids. The J segment lost 5 bases and the V segment lost 2 bases, leaving 7 bases of the junction unmatched. The germline gives CDR1 MNHEY, CDR2 SVGEGT. CDR3 sequence (DNA): TGTGCCAGCAGTTACCTGTCTAGCGGGAGCCAAGATACGCAGTATTTT. Protein: CASSYLSSGSQDTQYF.

Comment on this clonotype: With a much larger clone just one base away, this may be a read error. The V gene is TRBV11-2, the J gene TRBJ2-3; 9 nucleotides align to TRBD1. The germline V gene has CDR1 SGHAT and CDR2 FQNNGV. The CDR3 has 14 residues. DNA of the CDR3: TGTGCCAGCAGCTCCGGACAGGGGAAGGATACGCAGTGTTTT. Its translation is CASSSGQGKDTQCF.

With respect to this clonotype: A much larger clone lies one base from this, so it may be a read error. The chain joins TRBV20-1 to TRBJ1-4, with D uncertain. Germline V gene data show CDR1 as DFQATT and CDR2 as SNEGSKA (reference sequence). The CDR3 has 13 residues. The CDR3 DNA follows: TGCAGTGCTAGACAAGCAACTAATGGAAAACTGTTTTTT. It specifies CSARQATNGKLFF.

In its sample, this clonotype was seen a few times. The missing conserved phenylalanine or tryptophan at the end of this CDR3 makes a read error likely. J is TRBJ2-5 and V is TRBV2; 9 bases map to TRBD1. With 6 bases clipped from V and 3 bases from J, the junction kept 2 bases outside the gene matches. The CDR3 is made up of 13 amino acids. Germline CDR1 is SNHLY and CDR2 is FYNNEI. For the CDR3, the DNA is TGTGCCAGCAGGGGACAGGGCGAAGAGACCCAGTACTCC. Translated: CASRGQGEETQYS.

The chain carries TRBV30 and TRBJ2-7; 7 bases align to TRBD1. Germline loops: CDR1 GTSNPN, CDR2 SVGIG (reference sequence). The ends lost 4 bases at V and 0 bases at J; junction bases unmatched: 6. The CDR3 runs 14 residues. The CDR3 sequence is CAWTPGQLSYEQYF. CDR3 DNA: TGTGCCTGGACCCCGGGACAGCTCTCCTACGAGCAGTACTTC.

This clonotype was detected a few times. The gene calls are TRBV6-2 or TRBV6-3 and TRBJ2-7; D might be TRBD2 (5 bases). Germline V gene data show CDR1 as MNHEY and CDR2 as SVGEGT. CDR3 length: 15 residues. Deletions cut 6 bases from V and 3 bases from J, with 18 bases between. CDR3 nucleotide sequence: TGTGCCAGCAGACGGGGTCCGAACGAATACTACGAGCAGTACTTC. Amino acid sequence: CASRRGPNEYYEQYF.

This clonotype was found a few times. The CDR3 bases are TGTGCCAGCAGTTACAGGGGGAATTCACCCCTCCACTTT. Residues: CASSYRGNSPLHF. The genes are TRBV6-5 and TRBJ1-6, with D perhaps matching TRBD1 (6 bases). CDR3 size: 13 residues. V lost 2 bases and J lost 7, with 6 bases in between. Germline CDR1 and CDR2: MNHEY and SVGAGI.

A word on this clonotype: A much bigger clone sits one base away, suggesting this may be a read error. The V call is TRBV29-1, the J call TRBJ2-7; D gene unclear. CDR1 and CDR2 (germline): SQVTM, ANQGSEA. The CDR3 sequence is 11 residues long. CDR3 nucleotide sequence: TGCAGCGTTGAGTGGGCAAGAGTGCAGCACTTC. Amino acid sequence: CSVEWARVQHF.

As for this clonotype: Sequence at one end of the junction differs from germline and may be a read error. The chain joins TRBV27 to TRBJ2-3; TRBD1 agrees at 7 bases. This CDR3 has 16 residues. Germline V gene lookup returns CDR1 MNHEY and CDR2 SMNVEV (reference sequence). This CDR3 is CAGSSSYRGSPDTQYF. CDR3 coding DNA: TGTGCCGGCAGTTCATCCTACAGGGGATCCCCAGATACGCAGTATTTT.

The chain is built from TRBV19 and TRBJ1-2; D unclear. V was cut by 6 bases and J by 7 bases, with 12 bases left in between. The CDR3 extends over 12 amino acids. Germline CDR1 reads LNHDA; CDR2 reads SQIVND (reference sequence). DNA for the CDR3: TGTGCCAGTAGGATCAGGTCAGCTGGCTACACCTTC. Encoded protein: CASRIRSAGYTF.

This clonotype was observed a handful of times. The genes are TRBV27 and TRBJ1-5; D ambiguous. Per the germline V gene, CDR1 is MNHEY and CDR2 is SMNVEV (reference sequence). This CDR3 has 16 residues. V was pared by 0 bases and J by 0 bases, with 9 bases between. Here the CDR3 DNA reads TGTGCCAGCAGTTTATCTACGGACTATAGCAATCAGCCCCAGCATTTT. Translation gives CASSLSTDYSNQPQHF.